What follows are 15 T cell receptor beta chains derived from one specimen sequenced in a study of identical twins. TCRdb re-called the 5' RACE reads with MiXCR, one entry per CDR3 protein. The sample has about 470,000 distinct CDR3 sequences; 20% to 25% are singletons. The data also belong to a second study, concerning T cells expressing NK-cell markers.

What was sequenced was CD4+ T cells sorted from blood. The receptors come from a woman in her late teens or twenties in good health.

The rearrangement joins TRBV6-1 to TRBJ2-1, with 8 bases that match TRBD2. The CDR3 extends over 16 amino acids. Germline CDR1 MNHNS, CDR2 SASEGT. J lost 1 base, V lost 6 bases, and 8 bases had no gene match. CDR3 loop: CASRLRGTSSYNEQFF. The CDR3 DNA sequence: TGTGCCAGCAGGCTGCGTGGGACTAGTTCCTACAATGAGCAGTTCTTC.

J is TRBJ2-1 and V is TRBV14; 8 nucleotides match TRBD2. The germline V gene encodes CDR1 SGHDN and CDR2 FVKESK. The CDR3 length is 15 residues. Trimming took 0 bases from V and 7 from J; bases not matched to a gene: 5. In DNA, the CDR3 is TGTGCCAGCAGCCAAGATCGGGAGGGTCGTAATGAGCAGTTCTTC. Amino acids: CASSQDREGRNEQFF.

The V call is TRBV20-1, the J call TRBJ2-7; a possible D gene is TRBD1 (7 bases). V was clipped by 0 bases and J by 3 bases, with 15 bases between them. CDR1 and CDR2 (germline): DFQATT, SNEGSKA (reference sequence). This CDR3 is 15 amino acids long. The CDR3 coding sequence is TGCAGTGCTAGAGATCCGCAGGGGGGATTCTACGAGCAGTACTTC. This encodes CSARDPQGGFYEQYF.

This clonotype was counted a few times. V gene TRBV20-1 combines with J gene TRBJ2-1; 9 positions match TRBD2. The CDR3 runs to 14 residues. Germline CDR1 is DFQATT and CDR2 is SNEGSKA (reference sequence). CDR3 amino acids: CSALLAGSYNEQFF. The CDR3 DNA reads TGCAGCGCCCTGCTAGCGGGATCCTACAATGAGCAGTTCTTC.

The V call is TRBV20-1, the J call TRBJ1-1; D is uncertain. Per the germline V gene, CDR1 is DFQATT and CDR2 is SNEGSKA (reference sequence). V lost 0 bases to trimming and J lost 1 base, with 12 bases between them. This CDR3 has 15 amino acids. The CDR3 sequence: CSARDRRRPNTEAFF. The CDR3 bases are TGCAGTGCTAGAGATCGTCGGAGACCGAACACTGAAGCTTTCTTT.

This clonotype was observed a single time. The chain employs TRBV20-1 and TRBJ2-6; D tentatively fits TRBD1 or TRBD2 (6 bases each). The V end lost 3 bases, the J end lost 3 bases, and 15 bases lay between the germline ends. The germline gives CDR1 DFQATT, CDR2 SNEGSKA (reference sequence). The CDR3 is 16 amino acids. CDR3 loop: CSASIRGALGANVLTF. The CDR3 region has the DNA TGCAGTGCTAGTATTAGGGGGGCGCTTGGGGCCAACGTCCTGACTTTC.

This chain joins TRBV7-6 and TRBJ2-7, with D possibly matching TRBD1 (5 bases). CDR1 is SGHVS, CDR2 FNYEAQ, per germline. The ends were cut back, 0 bases at V and 6 bases at J, with 15 bases in the middle. There are 15 residues in the CDR3. The CDR3 bases are TGTGCCAGCAGCTTAGCCCCCGTCGACAGCTCCGAGCAGTACTTC. Protein sequence: CASSLAPVDSSEQYF.

The rearrangement uses TRBV27 and TRBJ2-7, with TRBD1 as a possible D gene (6 bases). The CDR3 loop spans 13 amino acids. Germline CDR1 reads MNHEY; CDR2 reads SMNVEV (reference sequence). Trimming cost V 2 bases and J 4 bases, with 9 bases left between them. CDR3 in amino acids: CASSLNRDYEQYF. Written as DNA, the CDR3 is TGTGCCAGCAGTTTAAACAGGGATTACGAGCAGTACTTC.

V gene TRBV7-9 combines with J gene TRBJ2-1, with TRBD2 matching 8 bases. V was clipped by 5 bases and J by 1 base; unmatched bases: 7. The CDR3 has 16 residues. The V gene's germline CDR1 is SEHNR and CDR2 FQNEAQ (reference sequence). This CDR3 is CASSPRRGDSYNEQFF. For the CDR3, the DNA is TGTGCCAGCAGCCCCCGGCGGGGGGATTCCTACAATGAGCAGTTCTTC.

The chain has TRBV7-2 and TRBJ2-7, with 8 bases identical to TRBD1. Germline trimming cut 5 bases from V and 2 bases from J; bases unmatched to any gene: 8. Per germline, CDR1 SGHTA and CDR2 FQGNSA. This CDR3 region has 15 residues. The CDR3: CASSLWTGPAYEQYF. The CDR3, as DNA: TGTGCCAGCAGCCTATGGACAGGGCCCGCCTACGAGCAGTACTTC.

This rearrangement joins TRBV27 to TRBJ2-1; possibly TRBD2 for D (6 bases). The CDR3 extends over 16 amino acids. V lost 0 bases and J 2 bases, leaving 11 bases between the germline ends. Germline CDR1 is MNHEY and CDR2 is SMNVEV (reference sequence). The CDR3 DNA reads as TGTGCCAGCAGTTTATCTGCGGGAATTGCCTACAATGAGCAGTTCTTC. This encodes CASSLSAGIAYNEQFF.

The chain carries TRBV20-1 and TRBJ1-3; D is ambiguous. Germline CDR1 and CDR2: DFQATT and SNEGSKA (reference sequence). The CDR3 totals 13 residues. Trimming stripped 0 bases from V and 5 bases from J, with 8 bases between. Here the CDR3 DNA reads TGCAGTGCTAGAGATATCGAACGAAACACCATATATTTT. Protein sequence: CSARDIERNTIYF.

This clonotype has only a few counts. The V gene is TRBV2, the J gene TRBJ1-5; D is uncertain. This CDR3 contains 13 residues. CDR1 and CDR2 (germline): SNHLY, FYNNEI. Trimming took 6 bases from V and 11 from J, leaving 17 bases between them. The CDR3 loop reads CASRGDGQRSQHF. CDR3 DNA sequence: TGTGCCAGCAGGGGCGACGGTCAAAGGTCCCAGCATTTT.

V is TRBV10-3 and J is TRBJ1-2; D might be TRBD1 (5 bases). V lost 0 bases and J 4 bases, leaving 18 bases between the germline ends. In germline, CDR1 is ENHRY, CDR2 SYGVKD. The CDR3 is 17 amino acids. The DNA for the CDR3 is TGTGCCATCAGTGAGTCGACAGCCAAAAATCAATTCTATGGCTACACCTTC. Translation gives CAISESTAKNQFYGYTF.

This clonotype was picked up a small number of times. The V call is TRBV12-3 or TRBV12-4, the J call TRBJ1-1; D unresolved. The CDR3 runs to 14 residues. The V end lost 7 bases, the J end lost 0 bases, and 12 bases lay between the germline ends. The chain's CDR3 is CASTLMRMNTEAFF. In DNA form, the CDR3 reads TGTGCCAGCACCTTAATGAGGATGAACACTGAAGCTTTCTTT.